The 26 T cell receptor beta chains below come from one sample, sequenced in a study of identical twins. TCRdb processed the 5' RACE reads anew with MiXCR; each CDR3 protein has one entry. The table includes 1.5 million to 2 million distinct CDR3 sequences, 25% to 35% detected once. The sequencing input was cord blood. These receptors all stem from a newborn girl in good health.

This clonotype occurred many times. J is TRBJ2-3 and V is TRBV27, with 12 bases fitting TRBD2. The length of the CDR3 is 14 residues. V was clipped by 7 bases and J by 4 bases; unmatched bases: 3. Germline assignment: CDR1 MNHEY and CDR2 SMNVEV (reference sequence). CDR3 nucleotides: TGTGCCAGCACCAGACTAGCGGGAGCAGATACGCAGTATTTT. This gives the protein CASTRLAGADTQYF.

In its sample, this clonotype was seen a few times. The chain joins TRBV12-3 or TRBV12-4 to TRBJ2-1; D gene unclear. CDR3 length equals 11 residues. V lost 2 bases and J 10 bases, leaving 6 bases between the germline ends. The CDR3 DNA reads as TGTGCCAGCAGTTTACAGTACGAGCAGTTCTTC. This codes for CASSLQYEQFF.

V usage is TRBV6-2 or TRBV6-3 and J usage is TRBJ2-5, with TRBD2 matching 11 bases. The CDR3 extends over 16 amino acids. Germline V gene data show CDR1 as MNHEY and CDR2 as SVGEGT. Unmatched junction bases numbered 12, after V lost 1 base and J lost 11 bases. The CDR3 bases are TGTGCCAGCAGTTACTTAGCGGGGGGGCTTGTTGATGAGCAGTACTTC. Its protein is CASSYLAGGLVDEQYF.

The chain joins TRBV10-3 to TRBJ2-1; 14 bases match TRBD2. The CDR3 is 15 residues long. CDR1 ENHRY and CDR2 SYGVKD come from the germline V gene. The V and J ends lost 3 bases and 11 bases, in that order; junction bases with no gene match: 6. The CDR3 is CAISDPTSGREKQFF. CDR3 DNA sequence: TGTGCCATCAGTGACCCGACTAGCGGGAGGGAGAAGCAGTTCTTC.

V gene TRBV4-1 combines with J gene TRBJ2-4, with 8 nucleotides matching TRBD2. Germline V gene sequence: CDR1 MGHRA, CDR2 YSYEKL. The V gene end was trimmed by 3 bases and the J gene end by 2 bases; junction bases not matched to a gene: 9. The CDR3 is 17 amino acids. The CDR3 bases are TGCGCCAGCAGCCACCGCTTAGCGGGGTGGACCAAAAACATTCAGTACTTC. It translates to CASSHRLAGWTKNIQYF.

The rearrangement uses TRBV15 and TRBJ2-1; maybe TRBD2 (5 bases). The J call is in doubt because the DNA end fits TRBJ2-7 better. The CDR3 has 15 amino acids. Germline CDR1 and CDR2: LNHNV and YYDKDF (reference sequence). CDR3 sequence: CATSRTSKYYNEQYF. CDR3 in DNA: TGTGCCACCAGCAGAACTAGTAAATACTACAATGAGCAGTACTTC.

This chain connects TRBV20-1 to TRBJ2-3; D uncertain. Trimming took 3 bases from V and 3 from J, leaving 10 bases between them. The CDR3 loop spans 13 amino acids. The germline CDR1 and CDR2 sequences are DFQATT and SNEGSKA (reference sequence). The CDR3: CSASGYTTDTQYF. The CDR3 bases are TGCAGTGCTAGCGGCTATACAACAGATACGCAGTATTTT.

A few counts support this clonotype. V and J are TRBV7-6 and TRBJ2-5; 9 bases match TRBD2. Germline loops: CDR1 SGHVS, CDR2 FNYEAQ. Losses at the gene ends were 1 base for V and 3 bases for J; bases not matched to a gene: 6. This CDR3 spans 16 amino acids. Here the CDR3 reads CASSLVLASGKETQYF. The CDR3 DNA reads TGTGCCAGCAGCTTAGTATTGGCTAGCGGGAAAGAGACCCAGTACTTC.

Ten or more counts support this clonotype. This chain uses TRBV5-1 with TRBJ2-1; the D gene is possibly TRBD2 (6 bases). This CDR3 spans 16 amino acids. Trimming left V 4 bases short and J 3 bases short, with 17 bases between. Germline assignment: CDR1 SGHRS and CDR2 YFSETQ. CDR3 amino acids: CASSPLQAGGYNEQFF. The DNA of the CDR3 is TGCGCCAGCAGCCCTCTTCAAGCCGGGGGCTACAATGAGCAGTTCTTC.

V is TRBV20-1 and J is TRBJ1-2; tentative D call: TRBD1 (6 bases). Germline V gives CDR1 DFQATT, CDR2 SNEGSKA (reference sequence). V dropped 5 bases and J dropped 4 bases, with 23 bases sitting between them. This CDR3 has 16 residues. The CDR3 DNA sequence: TGCAGTGCTGGAACAACAGGGTTGAGAGGGGCCTATGGCTACACCTTC. Amino acid sequence: CSAGTTGLRGAYGYTF.

This clonotype was seen only a few times. The chain combines TRBV18 with TRBJ2-7; no clear D gene. Germline assignment: CDR1 KGHSH and CDR2 LQKENI. V was trimmed by 4 bases and J by 1 base, leaving 17 bases between them. This CDR3 has 16 residues. CDR3 DNA: TGTGCCAGCTCACTAAGCCAACACGACGGTTCCTACGAGCAGTACTTC. It translates to CASSLSQHDGSYEQYF.

This clonotype has at least ten counts. V gene TRBV4-2 combines with J gene TRBJ2-3; TRBD2 might be the D (6 bases). The CDR3 is 15 residues long. Germline values: CDR1 LGHNA, CDR2 YNFKEQ. V lost 0 bases, J lost 1 base, and 8 bases lay in between. CDR3 coding DNA: TGTGCCAGCAGCCAAGAGCGGGGACGCACAGATACGCAGTATTTT. Translation gives CASSQERGRTDTQYF.

V gene TRBV23-1 combines with J gene TRBJ2-7; D may be TRBD1 (6 bases). The DNA end lines up better with TRBJ2-5; the J call may be wrong. TRBV23-1 has ORF status, its function being uncertain. The length of the CDR3 is 15 residues. The CDR3 region has the DNA TGCGCCAGCAGTCACCGACATGCCCTCAGGGGGACCCAGTACTTC. Its protein product is CASSHRHALRGTQYF.

The V and J genes are TRBV7-2 and TRBJ2-2; tentatively, D is TRBD1 or TRBD2 (5 bases each). The CDR3 contains 16 residues. V was pared by 5 bases and J by 0 bases, with 13 bases between. The germline gives CDR1 SGHTA, CDR2 FQGNSA. For the CDR3, the DNA is TGTGCCAGCAGCCATAATCCGGGACCGAACACCGGGGAGCTGTTTTTT. Amino acid sequence: CASSHNPGPNTGELFF.

This clonotype was recorded a few times. The rearrangement uses TRBV20-1 and TRBJ2-6, with no clear D. Germline assignment: CDR1 DFQATT and CDR2 SNEGSKA (reference sequence). The CDR3 contains 13 residues. V lost 8 bases and J 0 bases, leaving 8 bases between the germline ends. This CDR3 reads CSLKNSGANVLTF. As DNA, the CDR3 is TGCAGTCTGAAAAACTCTGGGGCCAACGTCCTGACTTTC.

The CDR3 loop reads CASSLGTSVSTDVQYF. CDR3 in DNA: TGTGCCAGCAGTTTGGGGACTAGCGTGAGCACAGATGTGCAGTATTTT. The J gene is TRBJ2-3, the V gene TRBV12-3 or TRBV12-4, with TRBD2 matching over 10 bases. The V gene end was trimmed by 3 bases and the J gene end by 11 bases; junction bases not matched to a gene: 14. The CDR3 sequence is 16 residues long.

The rearrangement uses TRBV6-1 and TRBJ1-6; D is possibly TRBD1 (6 bases). CDR1 is MNHNS, CDR2 SASEGT, per germline. The CDR3 totals 15 residues. V shed 4 bases and J shed 7 bases, with 14 bases lying between them. The CDR3 nucleotides read TGTGCCAGCAGTGCAACAGGGTTCGGGAATTCACCCCTCCACTTT. Translation: CASSATGFGNSPLHF.

The CDR3 reads CASSHGDRALYGYTF. Written as DNA, the CDR3 is TGTGCCAGCAGCCATGGGGACAGGGCATTATATGGCTACACCTTC. The J gene is TRBJ1-2, the V gene TRBV3-1, with 9 positions matching TRBD1. This CDR3 is 15 amino acids long. The germline gives CDR1 LGHDT, CDR2 YNNKEL (reference sequence). V gave up 3 bases and J gave up 5 bases; unmatched junction bases: 7.

V usage is TRBV29-1 and J usage is TRBJ2-7; TRBD1 aligns across 10 bases. With 4 bases clipped from V and 4 bases from J, the junction kept 4 bases outside the gene matches. The CDR3 loop spans 13 amino acids. Germline assignment: CDR1 SQVTM and CDR2 ANQGSEA. CDR3 loop: CSVGGQGFYEQYF. The CDR3 DNA follows: TGCAGCGTTGGGGGACAGGGGTTTTACGAGCAGTACTTC.

This sequence joins TRBV12-5 and TRBJ2-1; D is perhaps TRBD1 or TRBD2 (10 bases each). V was trimmed by 0 bases and J by 8 bases, leaving 26 bases between them. The CDR3 is made up of 19 amino acids. Germline assignment: CDR1 LGHNT and CDR2 FRNRAP. In DNA, the CDR3 is TGTGCTAGTGGTTTGGTACGACAGGGGGCTAGCGGGAGTTTTTATGAGCAGTTCTTC. Amino acid sequence: CASGLVRQGASGSFYEQFF.

This chain links TRBV20-1 with TRBJ2-7, with D possibly TRBD1 on 6 matching bases. The V gene's germline CDR1 is DFQATT and CDR2 SNEGSKA (reference sequence). V was trimmed by 6 bases and J by 2 bases, leaving 11 bases between them. The CDR3 length is 12 residues. CDR3 nucleotide sequence: TGCAGTGCCAGACAGGCCCCCTACGAGCAGTACTTC. This sequence encodes CSARQAPYEQYF.

The chain recombines TRBV20-1 with TRBJ2-2; D perhaps matches TRBD1 (5 bases). Germline values: CDR1 DFQATT, CDR2 SNEGSKA (reference sequence). The length of the CDR3 is 14 residues. CDR3 bases: TGCAGAGTAGACAGACCTGAGCTCACCGGGGAGCTGTTTTTT. Residues: CRVDRPELTGELFF.

This clonotype has more than one count but fewer than ten. This rearrangement joins TRBV12-3 or TRBV12-4 to TRBJ1-1, with TRBD1 identical over 8 bases. Germline trimming cut 4 bases from V and 4 bases from J; bases unmatched to any gene: 8. The CDR3 totals 15 residues. CDR3 sequence reads: CASSSTGDFRTEAFF. CDR3 nucleotide sequence: TGTGCCAGCAGTTCGACAGGGGATTTCCGCACTGAAGCTTTCTTT.

J is TRBJ2-1 and V is TRBV20-1; 7 bases are a match to TRBD1. Germline CDR1 and CDR2: DFQATT and SNEGSKA (reference sequence). Unmatched junction bases numbered 9, after V lost 0 bases and J lost 1 base. The CDR3 consists of 17 residues. The CDR3, as DNA: TGCAGTGCTAGAGATCACGGACAGGAGAGTTCCTACAATGAGCAGTTCTTC. It translates to CSARDHGQESSYNEQFF.

This chain connects TRBV6-1 to TRBJ1-1; D remains ambiguous. The CDR3 contains 15 residues. V lost 7 bases and J 0 bases, leaving 15 bases between the germline ends. Germline V gives CDR1 MNHNS, CDR2 SASEGT. CDR3 bases: TGTGCCAGCACACCGTCGGGTTTCATGAACACTGAAGCTTTCTTT. This sequence encodes CASTPSGFMNTEAFF.

The table lists this clonotype with a few counts. V and J are TRBV7-2 and TRBJ2-7; TRBD2 aligns across 9 bases. V lost 1 base and J lost 3; bases outside the gene matches: 4. The CDR3 contains 15 residues. Germline-derived CDR1 and CDR2 are SGHTA and FQGNSA. CDR3 in amino acids: CASSLGALAGYEQYF. The CDR3 DNA follows: TGTGCCAGCAGCTTAGGAGCACTAGCGGGCTACGAGCAGTACTTC.